This TCR beta chain was identified during a study of liver allograft versus peripheral blood T cells (dated by TCRdb to 2018 to 2021). With regard to the full study: The study compared the T cell receptor repertoires present in transplanted livers with the repertoires present in the peripheral blood of liver transplant recipients. Paper-wide results and their limitations: The T cell receptor repertoires within liver allografts were reported to be different from the T cell receptor repertoires detected in peripheral blood.

The data were produced on an Illumina MiSeq. TCRdb handled the public reads itself, with Q25 trimming in fastp and clone calling in MiXCR, and kept productive beta chains. Entries that share a CDR3 protein sequence are merged under the most common genes and DNA. The sample table shows 3,500 to 4,000 distinct CDR3 sequences, and 20% to 25% are seen once. The ten biggest clones cover roughly 4.5% of the sample. On this clonotype: The specificity of this receptor is unknown. Within one base of it there is no much larger clone, and no base qualities were kept.

CDR1 and CDR2, looked up from the germline V gene (reference sequence), are MNHEY and SMNVEV. The CDR3 covers 14 residues, taking in both the cysteine and the phenylalanine. Kept here is only the CDR3 DNA, which spans 42 bases and is read in frame from base 1. V drops 3 bases and J drops 9 bases, leaving 12 bases in between. The receptor comes from a human patient who had a liver transplant. Following a transplant, some T cells may be graft donor cells, not patient cells. The chain is encoded by TRBV27 joined to TRBJ1-6; the D region possibly corresponds to TRBD1 (6 bases align). The DNA is TGTGCCAGCAGTTTGGTCGGGGGGCGTTCACCCCTCCACTTT. Its protein product is CASSLVGGRSPLHF.